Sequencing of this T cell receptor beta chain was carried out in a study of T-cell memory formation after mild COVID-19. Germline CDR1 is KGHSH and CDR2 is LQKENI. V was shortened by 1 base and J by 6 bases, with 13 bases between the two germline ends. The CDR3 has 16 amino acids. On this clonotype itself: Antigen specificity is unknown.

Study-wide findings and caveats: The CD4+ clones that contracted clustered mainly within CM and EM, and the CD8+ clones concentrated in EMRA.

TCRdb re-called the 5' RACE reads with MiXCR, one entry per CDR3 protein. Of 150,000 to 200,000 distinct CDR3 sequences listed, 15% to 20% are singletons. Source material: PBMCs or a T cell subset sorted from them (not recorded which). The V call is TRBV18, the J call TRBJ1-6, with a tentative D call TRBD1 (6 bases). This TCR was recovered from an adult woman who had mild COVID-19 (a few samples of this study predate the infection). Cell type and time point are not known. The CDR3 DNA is TGTGCCAGCTCACCACGTGAAAACAGGGCTAATTCACCCCTCCACTTT. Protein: CASSPRENRANSPLHF.